The entry that follows covers one TCR beta chain sequence. Deep was the level at which the assay was run. Per the study methods: ImmunoSEQ supplied junction-only sequences lacking quality scores, so filtering was different. Measured with immunoSEQ multiplex PCR; TCRdb has only the in-frame clones, and not every one. V and J calls and clone size are copied from that table; D and trimming were computed from the DNA. The top ten hold 15% to 20% of the sample, which has 300,000 to 400,000 clones, roughly 84% seen once. This CDR3 has 16 residues. Trimming removed 4 bases from V and 6 bases from J, with 22 bases in between. The germline V gene has CDR1 SGHDN and CDR2 FVKESK. Only Caucasian adults living in Nashville, Tennessee served as donors. CD8 memory combined CD45RO+ cells with CCR7-negative CD45RA+ TemRA cells. This record comes from a study of shared clonotypes between healthy human individuals.

Material: memory CD8+ T cells sorted from blood. As for subset: CD45RO+ cells pooled with CCR7-negative TemRA cells. The clonotype was recovered from a man younger than 30 in good health. The chain recombines TRBV14 with TRBJ2-7, with D perhaps TRBD1 or TRBD2 (5 bases each). The CDR3: CASSLIHEGLLGEQYF. The DNA for the CDR3 is TGTGCCAGCAGCCTCATTCATGAGGGGCTTTTGGGCGAGCAGTACTTC.